In this sample, the clone carrying this T cell receptor beta chain turned up a few times. Its specificity is not known. This specimen belongs to a study of shared clonotypes between healthy human individuals. This CDR3 has 16 residues. Trimming left V 3 bases short and J 2 bases short, with 15 bases between. Per germline, CDR1 SGDLS and CDR2 YYNGEE. Study-wide findings and caveats: Rarefaction gave evidence that sorted-subset sequencing remained incomplete despite large depth. A small donor pool kept down the genetic and exposure-history diversity that was represented.

The method was immunoSEQ multiplex PCR; TCRdb's version includes in-frame clones alone and lacks a portion of them. The sample includes 550,000 to 700,000 clones, approximately 73% of them seen just once. The sequence was obtained from a woman in her 30s in good health. The source material was memory CD4+ T cells sorted from blood. Subset here: CD45RA-negative fraction. The genes are TRBV9 and TRBJ2-1; D is possibly TRBD2 (5 bases). For the CDR3, the DNA is TGTGCCAGCAGCGAGACCGCCTCCGGGACCTACAATGAGCAGTTCTTC. Encoded protein: CASSETASGTYNEQFF.